These 13 T cell receptor beta chains were all obtained from the same sample, sequenced in a study of regulatory T cells in long-lasting Graves disease. Regarding time point: persistent/refractory GD, antithyroid drugs over 5 years with positive TRAb. Generation of the TCR library employed RNA extracted from PBMCs. Relying on iRepertoire HTBI primers and Arm-PCR of CDR3 regions, the team built TCR beta libraries. One entry per CDR3 protein results from TCRdb running MiXCR on the multiplex PCR reads. The sample lists 300,000 to 400,000 distinct CDR3 sequences, about 18% occurring once. Material: peripheral blood mononuclear cells (PBMCs), obtained when the disease was refractory, from a patient treated with antithyroid drugs. These receptor sequences come from a female donor with Graves disease.

For this clonotype: A single base separates this from a much larger clone, so it may be a read error. The chain uses TRBV6-2 or TRBV6-3 and TRBJ2-5; D not certain. V was shortened by 5 bases and J by 1 base, with 8 bases between the two germline ends. Germline assignment: CDR1 MNHEY and CDR2 SVGEGT. This CDR3 contains 13 residues. The CDR3 DNA reads TGTGCCAGCAGTACCAATCTCCAAGAGACCCAGTACTTC. Its protein product is CASSTNLQETQYF.

The table lists this clonotype with many counts. The chain employs TRBV6-1 and TRBJ2-2; TRBD2 aligns across 14 bases. The V segment lost 7 bases and the J segment 5 bases; nucleotides outside the gene matches: 9. The CDR3 is 17 residues long. Looked up from germline, CDR1 is MNHNS and CDR2 is SASEGT. CDR3 nucleotides: TGTGCCAGCATTCTGACTAGCGGGAGGGGGGGGACCGGGGAGCTGTTTTTT. Protein product: CASILTSGRGGTGELFF.

The gene calls are TRBV3-1 and TRBJ2-7, with TRBD2 identical over 11 bases. CDR1 is LGHDT, CDR2 YNNKEL, per germline (reference sequence). With 4 bases clipped from V and 2 bases from J, the junction kept 7 bases outside the gene matches. CDR3 size: 16 residues. CDR3 loop: CASSPRGLAGPYEQYF. CDR3 bases: TGTGCCAGCAGCCCAAGAGGACTAGCGGGCCCCTACGAGCAGTACTTC.

The sample holds a few counts of this clonotype. One junction end disagrees with the germline gene, perhaps due to a read error. The chain links TRBV5-1 to TRBJ2-7; 9 nucleotides align to TRBD2. CDR1 and CDR2 from the germline V gene are SGHRS and YFSETQ. The CDR3 extends over 15 amino acids. The CDR3 loop is CASSLEGRLAEHGCF. CDR3 DNA sequence: TGCGCCAGCAGCTTGGAAGGGCGACTAGCGGAGCACGGTTGCTTC.

The rearrangement links TRBV30 to TRBJ1-3; TRBD1 is a possible D gene (5 bases). Germline-derived CDR1 and CDR2 are GTSNPN and SVGIG (reference sequence). V was shortened by 1 base and J by 2 bases, with 18 bases between the two germline ends. The CDR3 has 17 amino acids. The DNA for the CDR3 is TGTGCCTGGAGTGCTGTTTGGTACAGGTCAACTGGAAACACCATATATTTT. It codes for CAWSAVWYRSTGNTIYF.

CDR3 sequence reads: CASSAQGGTDEQFF. CDR3 DNA sequence: TGCGCCAGCAGCGCTCAAGGGGGGACGGATGAGCAGTTCTTC. V and J are TRBV5-1 and TRBJ2-1; possibly TRBD1 or TRBD2 for D (6 bases each). With 4 bases removed from V and 8 bases from J, the gap between germline ends came to 16 bases. There are 14 residues in the CDR3. The germline V gene encodes CDR1 SGHRS and CDR2 YFSETQ.

This sequence joins TRBV6-1 and TRBJ2-5; 8 nucleotides agree with TRBD1. V lost 4 bases and J lost 4; bases outside the gene matches: 11. Germline V gene lookup returns CDR1 MNHNS and CDR2 SASEGT. This CDR3 has 16 residues. The CDR3 DNA reads TGTGCCAGCAGTGGGGAATTCAGGGGGCCTCTAGAGACCCAGTACTTC. It translates to CASSGEFRGPLETQYF.

V is TRBV19 and J is TRBJ1-1; a weak D match, TRBD1 (5 bases). Trimming shortened V by 9 bases and J by 1 base, and 15 bases separated the two germline ends. The CDR3 is 14 residues long. CDR1 is LNHDA and CDR2 is SQIVND in the germline V gene (reference sequence). This chain's CDR3 is CASKLGRGNTEAFF. The CDR3 region has the DNA TGTGCCAGCAAGCTGGGACGGGGGAACACTGAAGCTTTCTTT. Together with reference TRBV19 and TRBJ1-1, the CDR3 gives the full variable domain: DGGITQSPKYLFRKEGQNVTLSCEQNLNHDAMYWYRQDPGQGLRLIYYSQIVNDFQKGDIAEGYSVSREKKESFPLTVTSAQKNPTAFYLCASKLGRGNTEAFFGQGTRLTVV.

This clonotype was observed a few times. This chain joins TRBV7-8 and TRBJ2-7, with TRBD2 matching over 7 bases. Trimming cost V 3 bases and J 3 bases; bases outside gene matches: 8. CDR1 and CDR2 (germline): SGHVS, FQNEAQ. The CDR3 extends over 15 amino acids. The CDR3, as DNA: TGTGCCAGCAGCTTTGGCGGGGGATCGATCTACGAGCAGTACTTC. Its protein is CASSFGGGSIYEQYF.

Comments on this clonotype: Possible read error: a much larger clone is one base away. The chain carries TRBV7-9 and TRBJ2-1, with D possibly being TRBD1 (5 bases). Germline CDR1 reads SEHNR; CDR2 reads FQNEAQ (reference sequence). CDR3 size: 14 residues. Deletions cut 2 bases from V and 10 bases from J, with 15 bases between. The CDR3 sequence: CASSLSGRPREQFF. CDR3 DNA: TGTGCCAGCAGCTTATCAGGGCGCCCGCGAGAGCAGTTCTTC.

In its sample, this clonotype was seen many times. CDR3 in DNA: TGTGCCAGCAGTCCCCTGGGGGCGGGCAGCTCCTACGAGCAGTACTTC. It is translated as CASSPLGAGSSYEQYF. The chain uses TRBV28 and TRBJ2-7; D may be TRBD1 (6 bases). This CDR3 has 16 amino acids. The ends were cut back, 5 bases at V and 0 bases at J, with 17 bases in the middle. CDR1 and CDR2 (germline): MDHEN, SYDVKM.

This chain connects TRBV30 to TRBJ2-7; a weak D match, TRBD1 (6 bases). The CDR3 is 14 amino acids. V lost 0 bases to trimming and J lost 3 bases, with 12 bases between them. Germline V lookup: CDR1 GTSNPN, CDR2 SVGIG (reference sequence). The CDR3 nucleotides read TGTGCCTGGAGTGTACGGTCCAGGGGCTACGAGCAGTACTTC. Translating gives CAWSVRSRGYEQYF.

This clonotype has just a few counts. This may arise from a read error, as a much more abundant clone is one base away. The chain combines TRBV10-3 with TRBJ1-1; D possibly corresponds to TRBD1 (5 bases). The germline V gene encodes CDR1 ENHRY and CDR2 SYGVKD. V was trimmed by 4 bases and J by 4 bases, leaving 16 bases between them. The CDR3 loop spans 15 amino acids. DNA for the CDR3: TGTGCCATCAGTGGGTCGAGAGAGGGGATCACTGAAGCTTTCTTT. Amino acid sequence: CAISGSREGITEAFF.